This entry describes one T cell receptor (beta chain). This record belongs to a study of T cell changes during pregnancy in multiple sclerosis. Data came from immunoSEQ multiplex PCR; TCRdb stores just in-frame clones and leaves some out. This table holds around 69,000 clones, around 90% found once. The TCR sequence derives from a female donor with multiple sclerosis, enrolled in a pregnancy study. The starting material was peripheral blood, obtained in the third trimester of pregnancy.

For the CDR3, the DNA is TGTGCCAGTAGTATCCAGACAGGGAATTTATACGAGCAGTACTTC. Amino acid sequence: CASSIQTGNLYEQYF. The chain carries TRBV19 and TRBJ2-7, with TRBD1 matching over 7 bases. Trimming took 3 bases from V and 4 from J; bases not matched to a gene: 9. Per the germline V gene, CDR1 is LNHDA and CDR2 is SQIVND (reference sequence). The CDR3 extends over 15 amino acids.